The 18 T cell receptor beta chains given below trace back to one sample, sequenced in a study of early T cells in non-severe SARS-CoV-2 infection. One entry per CDR3 protein results from TCRdb running MiXCR on the 5' RACE reads. Of tens of thousands of distinct CDR3 sequences listed, less than 9.5% are singletons. The sequencing used whole blood, collected at baseline. The receptor source for this set is an adult who was a healthcare worker with PCR-confirmed SARS-CoV-2 infection or an uninfected control (not recorded which).

This clonotype was picked up many times. V usage is TRBV6-5 and J usage is TRBJ2-1; 7 bases are a match to TRBD2. Germline CDR1 MNHEY, CDR2 SVGAGI. The CDR3 runs 16 residues. Trimming cost V 5 bases and J 0 bases; bases outside gene matches: 7. This chain's CDR3 is CASSPRRESSYNEQFF. As DNA, the CDR3 is TGTGCCAGCAGTCCCAGGCGGGAGAGCTCCTACAATGAGCAGTTCTTC.

This clonotype was observed a handful of times. The CDR3 coding sequence is TGTGCCAGCAGTTACTCCCTTAACTATGGCTACACCTTC. Residues: CASSYSLNYGYTF. The rearrangement uses TRBV6-5 and TRBJ1-2; D ambiguous. The CDR3 spans 13 residues. Trimming pared 0 bases from V and 1 base from J, leaving 3 bases between. Germline CDR1 reads MNHEY; CDR2 reads SVGAGI.

V gene TRBV9 combines with J gene TRBJ2-7; no firm D call. Germline assignment: CDR1 SGDLS and CDR2 YYNGEE. This CDR3 is 13 amino acids long. Trimming pared 0 bases from V and 0 bases from J, leaving 4 bases between. The CDR3 DNA reads TGTGCCAGCAGCGTAGACAGCTCCTACGAGCAGTACTTC. It is translated as CASSVDSSYEQYF.

This clonotype has more than one count but fewer than ten. The chain combines TRBV18 with TRBJ2-1; D may be TRBD1 (5 bases). CDR3 length equals 15 residues. Germline V gene data show CDR1 as KGHSH and CDR2 as LQKENI. V was clipped by 5 bases and J by 7 bases, with 18 bases between them. The CDR3 region is CASSAQAPPENEQFF. CDR3 nucleotides: TGTGCCAGCTCAGCACAGGCCCCTCCCGAGAATGAGCAGTTCTTC.

In its sample, this clonotype was seen a few times. The chain links TRBV19 to TRBJ1-5; D unclear. Germline CDR1 LNHDA, CDR2 SQIVND (reference sequence). The CDR3 has 11 amino acids. CDR3 in amino acids: CFRISNQPQHF. The DNA for the CDR3 is TGTTTCCGAATTAGCAATCAGCCCCAGCATTTT.

This clonotype was observed a handful of times. The DNA for the CDR3 is TGTGCCAGCAGCTTTCAGGGAGGTGGCTACACCTTC. Its protein is CASSFQGGGYTF. The chain recombines TRBV5-6 with TRBJ1-2, with a tentative D call TRBD1 (5 bases). Trimming shortened V by 2 bases and J by 7 bases, and 9 bases separated the two germline ends. Germline V CDR1 and CDR2: SGHDT, YYEEEE. This CDR3 region has 12 residues. The full variable domain, its missing parts supplied by reference TRBV5-6 and TRBJ1-2, is DAGVTQSPTHLIKTRGQQVTLRCSPKSGHDTVSWYQQALGQGPQFIFQYYEEEERQRGNFPDRFSGHQFPNYSSELNVNALLLGDSALYLCASSFQGGGYTFGSGTRLTVV.

Only a few counts were recorded for this clonotype. The rearrangement joins TRBV5-1 to TRBJ1-3; 8 nucleotides agree with TRBD1. The CDR3 is 15 amino acids. Germline V gives CDR1 SGHRS, CDR2 YFSETQ. The V segment lost 4 bases and the J segment 2 bases; nucleotides outside the gene matches: 5. Here the CDR3 reads CASSTSTGAGNTIYF. The CDR3 DNA reads TGCGCCAGCAGCACCTCGACAGGGGCTGGAAACACCATATATTTT.

This clonotype appeared a few times. The CDR3 reads CASSGGGIDEQFF. CDR3 nucleotide sequence: TGTGCCAGCAGCGGGGGTGGCATCGATGAGCAGTTCTTC. This chain uses TRBV9 with TRBJ2-1, with unresolved D. Germline assignment: CDR1 SGDLS and CDR2 YYNGEE. V lost 3 bases and J 8 bases, leaving 12 bases between the germline ends. The CDR3 spans 13 residues.

The V call is TRBV27, the J call TRBJ2-7; 10 nucleotides agree with TRBD1. The CDR3 has 15 residues. Germline V CDR1 and CDR2: MNHEY, SMNVEV (reference sequence). The V and J ends lost 8 bases and 2 bases, in that order; junction bases with no gene match: 9. CDR3 in DNA: TGTGCCAGCCGACACTCGGGACAGGGGCCCTACGAGCAGTACTTC. Amino acid sequence: CASRHSGQGPYEQYF.

This sequence joins TRBV12-3 or TRBV12-4 and TRBJ1-5; perhaps TRBD1 as D (5 bases). The CDR3 is made up of 14 amino acids. V shed 7 bases and J shed 0 bases, with 10 bases lying between them. For the CDR3, the DNA is TGTGCCAGCACCGGGGCCTTTAGCAATCAGCCCCAGCATTTT. Amino acids: CASTGAFSNQPQHF.

This clonotype was picked up a small number of times. CDR3 loop: CSGAAGVHEQFF. The CDR3 DNA follows: TGCAGCGGGGCCGCAGGGGTCCATGAGCAGTTCTTC. The chain carries TRBV29-1 and TRBJ2-1, with D tentatively TRBD1 (6 bases). There are 12 residues in the CDR3. Trimming removed 7 bases from V and 8 bases from J, with 15 bases in between. Germline V gene data show CDR1 as SQVTM and CDR2 as ANQGSEA.

This clonotype turned up a few times. The chain recombines TRBV7-8 with TRBJ2-7; no reliable D call. Germline lookup yields CDR1 SGHVS and CDR2 FQNEAQ. This CDR3 region has 12 residues. The V and J ends lost 5 bases and 3 bases respectively, with 8 bases between them. In DNA, the CDR3 is TGTGCCAGCAGCCGACCCTTCTACGAGCAGTACTTC. Its protein is CASSRPFYEQYF.

This clonotype has ten or more counts. This sequence joins TRBV3-1 and TRBJ1-1; D perhaps matches TRBD1 (5 bases). V was shortened by 1 base and J by 10 bases, with 10 bases between the two germline ends. Looked up from germline, CDR1 is LGHDT and CDR2 is YNNKEL (reference sequence). The CDR3 runs 12 residues. CDR3 nucleotides: TGTGCCAGCAGCCAAGGCAGGGCGGCAGCTTTCTTT. Translated, it gives CASSQGRAAAFF.

The chain couples TRBV11-3 to TRBJ2-1, with TRBD2 matching over 8 bases. CDR1 is SGHNT and CDR2 is YENEEA in the germline V gene. CDR3 length: 13 residues. The V gene end was trimmed by 5 bases and the J gene end by 8 bases; junction bases not matched to a gene: 5. Here the CDR3 DNA reads TGTGCCAGCAGCAATGCGGGAGGCCATGAGCAGTTCTTC. It codes for CASSNAGGHEQFF.

The chain couples TRBV29-1 to TRBJ2-2; no firm D call. Germline CDR1 and CDR2: SQVTM and ANQGSEA. Trimming removed 3 bases from V and 6 bases from J, with 8 bases in between. The CDR3 runs to 12 residues. This CDR3 reads CSVDVLSGELFF. The CDR3 coding sequence is TGCAGCGTTGACGTCCTCTCCGGGGAGCTGTTTTTT.

The sample holds many counts of this clonotype. This chain joins TRBV5-1 and TRBJ1-2; 11 positions agree with TRBD1. This CDR3 region has 15 residues. The V and J ends lost 2 bases and 6 bases, in that order; junction bases with no gene match: 6. Germline CDR1 reads SGHRS; CDR2 reads YFSETQ. CDR3 protein: CASSFPGQGGDGYTF. DNA for the CDR3: TGCGCCAGCAGCTTCCCGGGACAGGGGGGCGATGGCTACACCTTC.

This clonotype was counted at least ten times. This chain uses TRBV6-6 with TRBJ2-1; 11 bases fit TRBD2. The CDR3 is 17 residues long. V gave up 2 bases and J gave up 5 bases; unmatched junction bases: 8. CDR1 MNHNY and CDR2 SVGAGI come from the germline V gene (reference sequence). The CDR3 spells CASSYTQLAGENNEQFF. In nucleotides, the CDR3 is TGTGCCAGCAGTTACACTCAACTAGCGGGGGAAAACAATGAGCAGTTCTTC.

This clonotype has only a few counts. CDR3 residues: CSVETSGRGQETQYF. The CDR3 coding sequence is TGCAGCGTCGAAACTAGCGGGAGGGGCCAAGAGACCCAGTACTTC. The chain links TRBV29-1 to TRBJ2-5; TRBD2 aligns across 13 bases. The CDR3 spans 15 residues. Trimming took 6 bases from V and 1 from J; bases not matched to a gene: 5. CDR1 and CDR2 (germline): SQVTM, ANQGSEA.